A selection of T cell receptor beta chains follows, all from one sample in a study of blood T cell repertoires in COVID-19. Sequenced by immunoSEQ multiplex PCR; TCRdb stores in-frame clones only, minus some. The sample gives about 200,000 clones, 88% of which show up once; over 15% is in the top ten. The sample taken for sequencing was peripheral blood. These TCRs come from a man aged 45-60 years with COVID-19, enrolled during active disease. Each CDR3 is given with its conserved first and last residue. D genes are given only for firm matches. Some rows mark clone size as missing; the rest say once, few, many or name a class of expanded clone.

>TRBJ2-7|16|-|TRBV11-2|-
TGTGCCAGCAGCTTAGATCCCGCAGGGTTCGCGGGGGAGCAGTACTTC
CASSLDPAGFAGEQYF
>TRBJ2-2|18|TRBD1|TRBV7-6|-
TGTGCCAGCAGCAGAGGGACAGGCGTGATCACGAACACCGGGGAGCTGTTTTTT
CASSRGTGVITNTGELFF
>TRBJ1-2|17|-|TRBV19|-
TGTGCCAGTAGTATCGGCGGTGTGGACAGAGTCGCCTATGGCTACACCTTC
CASSIGGVDRVAYGYTF
>TRBJ2-7|15|-|TRBV6-5|-
TGTGCCAGCAGTTACAATACGGGAGCGACCTACGAGCAGTACTTC
CASSYNTGATYEQYF
>TRBJ2-1|15|TRBD1|TRBV15|-
TGTGCCACCAGCCGGGCGGGACAGGGTGTGCATGAGCAGTTCTTC
CATSRAGQGVHEQFF
>TRBJ1-1|15|TRBD1|TRBV5-1|few
TGCGCCAGCAGCTACGGACAGGGCGGTAGCACTGAAGCTTTCTTT
CASSYGQGGSTEAFF
>TRBJ1-1|15|TRBD1|TRBV5-6|-
TGTGCCAGCAGCCTAAGGACAGGACCCCCACCAGTCGCTTTCTTT
CASSLRTGPPPVAFF
>TRBJ2-7|14|TRBD1|TRBV5-1|-
TGCGCCAGCAGCGTGGACAGGGGGCTGGGCGAGCAGTACTTC
CASSVDRGLGEQYF
>TRBJ2-7|14|-|TRBV25-1|-
TGTGCCAGCAGTGAATCCCAACCGGTAATCGAGCAGTACTTC
CASSESQPVIEQYF
>TRBJ2-3|16|TRBD2|TRBV4-3|-
TGCGCCAGCAGCCAAGCAAGGACTAGCGTGCAAGATACGCAGTATTTT
CASSQARTSVQDTQYF
>TRBJ2-7|15|-|TRBV19|-
TGTGCCAGTAGTATAGCGGGAGTAAAGGTGGGAGAGCAGTACTTC
CASSIAGVKVGEQYF